This TCR beta chain was identified in a study of T cells in Graves' hyperthyroidism and ophthalmopathy. General observations from the study: Ophthalmopathy was predicted by the model a median of approximately 6 months ahead of onset. Most expanded thyroid clonotypes above 0.001 recurred in blood.

RNA transcripts yielded amplified TCR beta CDR3 regions. HTBI primers were used for first-round RT-PCR of the TCR CDR3. Each CDR3 protein is one row after TCRdb ran MiXCR on the multiplex PCR reads. This sample has approximately 690,000 distinct CDR3 sequences; around 20% occur once, and the top ten carry 34%. This clonotype was counted ten times or more. Its antigen is as yet unknown. This receptor was obtained from a man aged 25-45 years with Graves' ophthalmopathy. Sequenced sample: blood.

The CDR3 loop is CASSQAHNEQFF. CDR3 in DNA: TGTGCCAGCAGCCAAGCCCACAATGAGCAGTTCTTC. This chain joins TRBV3-1 and TRBJ2-1; D remains unclear. V was shortened by 1 base and J by 5 bases, with 3 bases between the two germline ends. This CDR3 comprises 12 residues. The V gene's germline CDR1 is LGHDT and CDR2 YNNKEL (reference sequence).